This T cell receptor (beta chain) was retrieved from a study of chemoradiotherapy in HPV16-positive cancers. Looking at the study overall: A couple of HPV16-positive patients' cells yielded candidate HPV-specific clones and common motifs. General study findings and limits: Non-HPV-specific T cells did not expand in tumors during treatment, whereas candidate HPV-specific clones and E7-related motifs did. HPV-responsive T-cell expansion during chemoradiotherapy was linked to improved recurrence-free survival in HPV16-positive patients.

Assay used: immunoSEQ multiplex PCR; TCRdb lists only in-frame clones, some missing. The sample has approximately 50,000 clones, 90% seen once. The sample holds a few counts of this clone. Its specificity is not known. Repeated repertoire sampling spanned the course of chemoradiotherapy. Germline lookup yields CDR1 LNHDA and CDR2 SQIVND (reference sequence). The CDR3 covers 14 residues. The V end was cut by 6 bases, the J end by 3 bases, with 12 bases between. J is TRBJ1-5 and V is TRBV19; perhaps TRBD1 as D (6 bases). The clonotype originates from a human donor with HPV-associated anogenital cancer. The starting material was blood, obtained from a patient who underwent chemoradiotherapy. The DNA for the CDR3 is TGTGCCAGTAGCGGCAGGGGTGTCAATCAGCCCCAGCATTTT. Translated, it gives CASSGRGVNQPQHF.